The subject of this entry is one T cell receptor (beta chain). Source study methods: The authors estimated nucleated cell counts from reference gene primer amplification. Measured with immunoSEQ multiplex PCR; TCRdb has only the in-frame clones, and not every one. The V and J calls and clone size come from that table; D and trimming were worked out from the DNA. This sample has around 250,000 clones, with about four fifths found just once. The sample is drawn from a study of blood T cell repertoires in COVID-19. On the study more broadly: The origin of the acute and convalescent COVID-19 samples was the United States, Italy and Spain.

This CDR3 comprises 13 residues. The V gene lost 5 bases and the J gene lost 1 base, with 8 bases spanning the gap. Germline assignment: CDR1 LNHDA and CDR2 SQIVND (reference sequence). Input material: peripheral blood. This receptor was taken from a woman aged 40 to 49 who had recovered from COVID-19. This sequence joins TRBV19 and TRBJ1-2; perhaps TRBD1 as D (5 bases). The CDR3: CASSPGINYGYTF. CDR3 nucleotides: TGTGCCAGTAGTCCAGGGATTAACTATGGCTACACCTTC.